The 17 T cell receptor beta chains presented below share a single source sample, sequenced in a study of OX40 agonist ivuxolimab in advanced cancers. TCRdb's table, derived via immunoSEQ multiplex PCR, lists solely in-frame clones and lacks some. The sample lists tens of thousands of clones, more than 75% seen once, with around 0.45% in the top ten. The specimen was CD4+ or CD8+ T cells sorted from blood, collected in a trial of the OX40 agonist ivuxolimab. These receptors were collected from an adult with an advanced solid tumor such as melanoma, head and neck, liver or kidney cancer.

V is TRBV5-8 and J is TRBJ1-1; D not resolved. Germline-derived CDR1 and CDR2 are SGHTS and YDEGEE. The V and J ends lost 2 bases and 3 bases respectively, with 11 bases between them. This CDR3 is built from 14 residues. CDR3 DNA: TGTGCCAGCAGCTTAGAGGTGGGGTACACTGAAGCTTTCTTT. This encodes CASSLEVGYTEAFF.

The chain recombines TRBV7-6 with TRBJ2-5; TRBD2 is a possible D gene (6 bases). Looked up from germline, CDR1 is SGHVS and CDR2 is FNYEAQ. This CDR3 spans 15 amino acids. With 1 base removed from V and 1 base from J, the gap between germline ends came to 10 bases. CDR3 protein: CASSLVTTSQETQYF. In nucleotides, the CDR3 is TGTGCCAGCAGCTTAGTTACGACTAGCCAAGAGACCCAGTACTTC. Full variable domain (remainder filled in from reference TRBV7-6 and TRBJ2-5): GAGVSQSPRYKVTKRGQDVALRCDPISGHVSLYWYRQALGQGPEFLTYFNYEAQQDKSGLPNDRFSAERPEGSISTLTIQRTEQRDSAMYRCASSLVTTSQETQYFGPGTRLLVL.

This clone has more than one count but fewer than ten. This chain links TRBV2 with TRBJ2-4, with TRBD1 matching 10 bases. The ends lost 6 bases at V and 0 bases at J; junction bases unmatched: 8. Germline V gene lookup returns CDR1 SNHLY and CDR2 FYNNEI. This CDR3 has 17 residues. For the CDR3, the DNA is TGTGCCAGCAGCGGCCGGACAGGGGGTCTAGCCAAAAACATTCAGTACTTC. Translated: CASSGRTGGLAKNIQYF.

The V gene is TRBV13, the J gene TRBJ1-2; D might be TRBD1 (6 bases). CDR3 length: 14 amino acids. V lost 0 bases, J lost 4 bases, and 9 bases lay in between. Germline CDR1 is PRHDT and CDR2 is FYEKMQ (reference sequence). CDR3 region: CASSLGDRSYGYTF. CDR3 nucleotides: TGTGCCAGCAGCTTAGGCGACAGGAGCTATGGCTACACCTTC. Complete variable domain (other parts from reference TRBV13 and TRBJ1-2): AAGVIQSPRHLIKEKRETATLKCYPIPRHDTVYWYQQGPGQDPQFLISFYEKMQSDKGSIPDRFSAQQFSDYHSELNMSSLELGDSALYFCASSLGDRSYGYTFGSGTRLTVV.

Here the CDR3 DNA reads TGTGCCAGCAGCCTGGGACAGCAATATACCAACTATGGCTACACCTTC. This encodes CASSLGQQYTNYGYTF. The chain links TRBV5-4 to TRBJ1-2, with 7 positions matching TRBD1. With V trimmed by 4 bases and J by 2 bases, 11 bases remained unmatched. Germline CDR1 SGHNT, CDR2 YYREEE (reference sequence). There are 16 residues in the CDR3.

A single count supports this clone. The genes are TRBV5-4 and TRBJ2-5; TRBD1 or TRBD2 may be the D gene (6 bases each). V dropped 4 bases and J dropped 5 bases, with 18 bases sitting between them. CDR1 and CDR2 from the germline V gene are SGHNT and YYREEE (reference sequence). The CDR3 length is 15 residues. The CDR3 region has the DNA TGTGCCAGCAGCGCCGGGAGAGGGGGGCTGGAGACCCAGTACTTC. Translation: CASSAGRGGLETQYF. Using reference TRBV5-4 and TRBJ2-5 for the parts outside the CDR3, the full variable domain is ETGVTQSPTHLIKTRGQQVTLRCSSQSGHNTVSWYQQALGQGPQFIFQYYREEENGRGNFPPRFSGLQFPNYSSELNVNALELDDSALYLCASSAGRGGLETQYFGPGTRLLVL.

The chain uses TRBV7-9 and TRBJ1-5; tentatively, D is TRBD1 (6 bases). Germline V gene lookup returns CDR1 SEHNR and CDR2 FQNEAQ (reference sequence). The CDR3 is made up of 13 amino acids. The V end was cut by 5 bases, the J end by 6 bases, with 11 bases between. Here the CDR3 reads CASSRQVGQPQHF. The CDR3 coding sequence is TGTGCCAGCAGCCGACAGGTGGGTCAGCCCCAGCATTTT.

The chain couples TRBV10-3 to TRBJ1-1, with D possibly matching TRBD1 (6 bases). The CDR3 spans 14 residues. Trimming pared 2 bases from V and 5 bases from J, leaving 12 bases between. The germline CDR1 and CDR2 sequences are ENHRY and SYGVKD. CDR3 in DNA: TGTGCCATCAGTGAGCAGGGGTTGCGTACTGAAGCTTTCTTT. Translating it yields CAISEQGLRTEAFF.

This chain uses TRBV19 with TRBJ2-6; D unclear. The germline gives CDR1 LNHDA, CDR2 SQIVND (reference sequence). V was cut by 5 bases and J by 0 bases, with 2 bases left in between. CDR3 length equals 13 residues. CDR3 residues: CASSGSGANVLTF. The CDR3 region has the DNA TGTGCCAGTAGTGGCTCTGGGGCCAACGTCCTGACTTTC.

This sequence joins TRBV7-3 and TRBJ1-2, with 10 bases lining up with TRBD1. Per the germline V gene, CDR1 is SGHTA and CDR2 is FQGTGA. The CDR3 is made up of 16 amino acids. Trimming cost V 5 bases and J 7 bases; bases outside gene matches: 13. This CDR3 reads CASSIMSGQGMGGYTF. CDR3 sequence (DNA): TGTGCCAGCAGCATAATGTCGGGACAGGGGATGGGTGGCTACACCTTC.

The chain couples TRBV6-5 to TRBJ1-5; D is unclear. CDR3 size: 13 residues. Trimming took off 5 bases at V and 5 bases at J, with 10 bases between the two ends. From germline, CDR1 is MNHEY and CDR2 SVGAGI. CDR3 DNA sequence: TGTGCCAGCAGTGATACGGGCTATCAGCCCCAGCATTTT. Translation: CASSDTGYQPQHF.

The rearrangement links TRBV27 to TRBJ2-1; no clear D gene. V was pared by 5 bases and J by 8 bases, with 7 bases between. From germline, CDR1 is MNHEY and CDR2 SMNVEV (reference sequence). The CDR3 sequence is 11 residues long. In nucleotides, the CDR3 is TGTGCCAGCAGTACCGAGGATGAGCAGTTCTTC. Translation: CASSTEDEQFF.

The CDR3 sequence is CASTWGSKEQFF. The CDR3, as DNA: TGTGCCAGCACCTGGGGGTCCAAAGAGCAGTTCTTC. The chain combines TRBV7-9 with TRBJ2-1; D may match TRBD1 or TRBD2 (5 bases each). The germline V gene has CDR1 SEHNR and CDR2 FQNEAQ (reference sequence). Trimming took 7 bases from V and 10 from J, leaving 14 bases between them. The CDR3 runs to 12 residues.

The chain employs TRBV4-2 and TRBJ2-5; D possibly uses TRBD1 or TRBD2 (5 bases each). From germline, CDR1 is LGHNA and CDR2 YNFKEQ. Trimming removed 3 bases at V and 0 bases at J, with 17 bases between. The CDR3 totals 17 residues. CDR3 coding DNA: TGTGCCAGCAGCCAGGAACCTAGTGGGGGTAACCAAGAGACCCAGTACTTC. This gives the protein CASSQEPSGGNQETQYF.

The V gene is TRBV7-9, the J gene TRBJ1-5; 10 nucleotides align to TRBD1. Germline values: CDR1 SEHNR, CDR2 FQNEAQ (reference sequence). The V segment lost 5 bases and the J segment 3 bases; nucleotides outside the gene matches: 4. The CDR3 extends over 15 amino acids. CDR3 sequence: CASSPGTGDNQPQHF. Here the CDR3 DNA reads TGTGCCAGCAGCCCCGGGACAGGGGACAATCAGCCCCAGCATTTT.

The chain couples TRBV7-9 to TRBJ2-7; TRBD1 aligns across 8 bases. CDR1 is SEHNR and CDR2 is FQNEAQ in the germline V gene (reference sequence). V gave up 5 bases and J gave up 6 bases; unmatched junction bases: 12. This CDR3 has 15 residues. CDR3 nucleotide sequence: TGTGCCAGCAGCACAGGACAGGGTTATATAGGCGAGCAGTACTTC. This codes for CASSTGQGYIGEQYF.

The chain recombines TRBV5-1 with TRBJ2-5, with a tentative D call TRBD2 (5 bases). Looked up from germline, CDR1 is SGHRS and CDR2 is YFSETQ. CDR3 length: 13 residues. V dropped 4 bases and J dropped 2 bases, with 9 bases sitting between them. The DNA of the CDR3 is TGCGCCAGCAGCCGGAGGAAACAAGAGACCCAGTACTTC. It codes for CASSRRKQETQYF.